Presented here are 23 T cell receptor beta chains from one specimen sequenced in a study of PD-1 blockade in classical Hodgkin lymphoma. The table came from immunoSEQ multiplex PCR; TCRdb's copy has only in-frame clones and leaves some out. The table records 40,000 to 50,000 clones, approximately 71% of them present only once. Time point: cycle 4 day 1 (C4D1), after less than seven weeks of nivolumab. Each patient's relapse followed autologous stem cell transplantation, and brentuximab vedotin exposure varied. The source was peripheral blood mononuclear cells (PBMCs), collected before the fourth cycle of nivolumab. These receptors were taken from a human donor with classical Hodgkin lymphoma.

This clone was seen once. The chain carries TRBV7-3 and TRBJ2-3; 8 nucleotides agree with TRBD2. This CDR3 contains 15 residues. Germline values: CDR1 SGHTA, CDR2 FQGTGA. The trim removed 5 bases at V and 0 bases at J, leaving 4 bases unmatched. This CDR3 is CASSLTGGSTDTQYF. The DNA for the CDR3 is TGTGCCAGCAGCCTCACGGGGGGGAGCACAGATACGCAGTATTTT.

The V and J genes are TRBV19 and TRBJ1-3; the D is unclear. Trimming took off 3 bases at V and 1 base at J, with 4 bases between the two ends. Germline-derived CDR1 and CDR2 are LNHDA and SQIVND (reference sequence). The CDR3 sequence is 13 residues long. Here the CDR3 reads CASSIGSGNTIYF. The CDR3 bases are TGTGCCAGTAGTATCGGTTCTGGAAACACCATATATTTT.

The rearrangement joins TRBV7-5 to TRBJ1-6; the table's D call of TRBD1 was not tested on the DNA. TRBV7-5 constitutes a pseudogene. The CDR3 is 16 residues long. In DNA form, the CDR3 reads TGTGCCAGAAGCCTTTTAGACAGATCCCTGTTAGTAGCCCTCCACTTT. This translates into CARSLLDRSLLVALHF.

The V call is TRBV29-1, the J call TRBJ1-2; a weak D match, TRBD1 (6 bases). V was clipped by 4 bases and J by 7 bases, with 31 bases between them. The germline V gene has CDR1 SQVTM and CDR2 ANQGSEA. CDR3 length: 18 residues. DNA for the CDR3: TGCAGCGTTGGGAACGGGCCCTTTCCCGAACAGGGATCCATTGGCTACACCTTC. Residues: CSVGNGPFPEQGSIGYTF. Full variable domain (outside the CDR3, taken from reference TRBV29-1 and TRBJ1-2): SAVISQKPSRDICQRGTSLTIQCQVDSQVTMMFWYRQQPGQSLTLIATANQGSEATYESGFVIDKFPISRPNLTFSTLTVSNMSPEDSSIYLCSVGNGPFPEQGSIGYTFGSGTRLTVV.

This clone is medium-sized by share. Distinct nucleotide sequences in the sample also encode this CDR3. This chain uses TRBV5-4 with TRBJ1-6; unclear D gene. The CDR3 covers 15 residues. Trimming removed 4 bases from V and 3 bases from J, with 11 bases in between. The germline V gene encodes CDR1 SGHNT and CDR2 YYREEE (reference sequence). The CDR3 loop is CASSLTAGYNSPLHF. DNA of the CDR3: TGTGCCAGCAGCCTAACAGCAGGCTATAATTCACCCCTCCACTTT.

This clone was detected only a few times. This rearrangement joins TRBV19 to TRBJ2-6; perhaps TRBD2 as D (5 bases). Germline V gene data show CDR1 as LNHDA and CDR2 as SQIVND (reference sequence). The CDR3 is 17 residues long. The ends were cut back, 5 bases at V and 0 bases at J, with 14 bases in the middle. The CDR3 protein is CASSPRASPSGANVLTF. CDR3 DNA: TGTGCCAGTAGTCCGAGGGCCTCCCCCTCTGGGGCCAACGTCCTGACTTTC.

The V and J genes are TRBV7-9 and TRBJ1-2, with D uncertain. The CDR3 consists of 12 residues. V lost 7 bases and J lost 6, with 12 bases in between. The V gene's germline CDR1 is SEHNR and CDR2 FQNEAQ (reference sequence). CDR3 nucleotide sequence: TGTGCCAGCAAACCTTTTTCTGATGGCTACACCTTC. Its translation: CASKPFSDGYTF. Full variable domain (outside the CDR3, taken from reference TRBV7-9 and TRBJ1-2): DTGVSQNPRHKITKRGQNVTFRCDPISEHNRLYWYRQTLGQGPEFLTYFQNEAQLEKSRLLSDRFSAERPKGSFSTLEIQRTEQGDSAMYLCASKPFSDGYTFGSGTRLTVV.

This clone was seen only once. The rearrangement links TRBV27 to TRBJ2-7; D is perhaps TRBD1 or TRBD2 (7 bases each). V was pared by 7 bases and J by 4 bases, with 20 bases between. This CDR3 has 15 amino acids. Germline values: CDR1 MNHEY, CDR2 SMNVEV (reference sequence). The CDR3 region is CASTHRGGESYEQYF. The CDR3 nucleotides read TGTGCCAGCACTCACAGGGGAGGGGAATCTTACGAGCAGTACTTC.

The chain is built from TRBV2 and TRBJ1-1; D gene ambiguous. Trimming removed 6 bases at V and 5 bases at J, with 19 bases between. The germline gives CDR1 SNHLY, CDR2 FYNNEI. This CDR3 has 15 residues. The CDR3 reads CASSRSGAGETEAFF. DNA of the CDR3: TGTGCCAGCAGCCGGTCGGGAGCGGGTGAGACTGAAGCTTTCTTT.

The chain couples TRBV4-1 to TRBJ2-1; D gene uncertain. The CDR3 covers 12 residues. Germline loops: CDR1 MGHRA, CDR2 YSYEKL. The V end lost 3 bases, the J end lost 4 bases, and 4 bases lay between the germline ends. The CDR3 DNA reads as TGCGCCAGCAGCCACCTATACAATGAGCAGTTCTTC. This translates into CASSHLYNEQFF.

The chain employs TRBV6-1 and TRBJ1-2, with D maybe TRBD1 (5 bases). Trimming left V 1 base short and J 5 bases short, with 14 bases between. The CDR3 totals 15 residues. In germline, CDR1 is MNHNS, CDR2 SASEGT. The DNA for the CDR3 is TGTGCCAGCAGTGAAGATCAGGGAACGTATTATGGCTACACCTTC. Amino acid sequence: CASSEDQGTYYGYTF.

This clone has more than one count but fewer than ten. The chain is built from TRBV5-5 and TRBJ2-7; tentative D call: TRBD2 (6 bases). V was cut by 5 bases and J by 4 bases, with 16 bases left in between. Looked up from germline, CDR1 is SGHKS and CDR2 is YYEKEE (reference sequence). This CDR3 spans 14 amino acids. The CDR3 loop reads CASREWGLNYEQYF. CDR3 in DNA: TGTGCCAGCAGAGAGTGGGGACTCAATTACGAGCAGTACTTC.

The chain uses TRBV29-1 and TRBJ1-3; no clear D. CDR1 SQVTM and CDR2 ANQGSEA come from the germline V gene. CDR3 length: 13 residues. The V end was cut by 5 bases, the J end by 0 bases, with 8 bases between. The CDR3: CSVRVPSGNTIYF. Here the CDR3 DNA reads TGCAGCGTTCGGGTCCCCTCTGGAAACACCATATATTTT.

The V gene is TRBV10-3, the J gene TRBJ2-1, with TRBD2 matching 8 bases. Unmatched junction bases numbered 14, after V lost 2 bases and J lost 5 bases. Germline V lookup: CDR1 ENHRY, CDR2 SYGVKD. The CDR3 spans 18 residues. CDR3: CAISEPLIVAGQHNEQFF. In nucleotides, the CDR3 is TGTGCCATCAGTGAGCCATTAATAGTAGCGGGGCAACACAATGAGCAGTTCTTC.

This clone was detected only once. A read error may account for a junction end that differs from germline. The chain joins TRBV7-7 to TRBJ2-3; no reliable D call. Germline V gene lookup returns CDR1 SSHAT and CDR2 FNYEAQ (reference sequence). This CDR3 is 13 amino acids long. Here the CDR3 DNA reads TGTGCTAGCAGCTCCCACCGGCGAGATACGCAGTATTTT. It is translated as CASSSHRRDTQYF.

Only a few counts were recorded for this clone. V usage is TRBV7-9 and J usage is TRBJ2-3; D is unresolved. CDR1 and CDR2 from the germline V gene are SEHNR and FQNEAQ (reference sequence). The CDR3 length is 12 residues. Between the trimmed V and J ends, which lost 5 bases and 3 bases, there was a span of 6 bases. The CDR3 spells CASSATTDTQYF. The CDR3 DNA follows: TGTGCCAGCAGCGCGACAACAGATACGCAGTATTTT.

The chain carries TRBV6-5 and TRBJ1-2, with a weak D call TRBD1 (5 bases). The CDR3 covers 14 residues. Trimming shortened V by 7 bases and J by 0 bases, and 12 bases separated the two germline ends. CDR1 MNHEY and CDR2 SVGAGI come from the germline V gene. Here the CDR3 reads CASTRGGTNYGYTF. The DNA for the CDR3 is TGTGCCAGCACCCGCGGGGGGACTAACTATGGCTACACCTTC.

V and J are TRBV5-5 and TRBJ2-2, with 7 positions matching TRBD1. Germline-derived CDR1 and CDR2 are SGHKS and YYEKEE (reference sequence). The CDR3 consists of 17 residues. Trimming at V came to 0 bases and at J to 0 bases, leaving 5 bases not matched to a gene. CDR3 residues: CASSLATGTANTGELFF. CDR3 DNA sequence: TGTGCCAGCAGCTTGGCCACTGGGACAGCGAACACCGGGGAGCTGTTTTTT.

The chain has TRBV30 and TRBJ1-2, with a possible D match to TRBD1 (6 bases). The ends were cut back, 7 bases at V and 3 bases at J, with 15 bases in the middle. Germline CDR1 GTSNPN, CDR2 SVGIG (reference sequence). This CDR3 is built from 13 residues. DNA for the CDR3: TGTGCCTTTTGGACAGAAGAAGACTATGGCTACACCTTC. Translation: CAFWTEEDYGYTF.

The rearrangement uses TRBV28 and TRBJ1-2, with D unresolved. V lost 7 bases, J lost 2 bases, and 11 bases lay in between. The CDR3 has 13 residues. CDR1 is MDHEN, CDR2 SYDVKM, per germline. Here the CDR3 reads CASIGKGNYGYTF. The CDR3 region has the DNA TGTGCCAGCATTGGGAAGGGCAACTATGGCTACACCTTC.

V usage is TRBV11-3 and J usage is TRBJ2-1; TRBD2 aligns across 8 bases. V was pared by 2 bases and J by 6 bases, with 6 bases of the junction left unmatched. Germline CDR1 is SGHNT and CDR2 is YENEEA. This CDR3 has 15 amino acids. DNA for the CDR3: TGTGCCAGCAGCTTAAGAGGGACTAGTGCCAATGAGCAGTTCTTC. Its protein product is CASSLRGTSANEQFF.

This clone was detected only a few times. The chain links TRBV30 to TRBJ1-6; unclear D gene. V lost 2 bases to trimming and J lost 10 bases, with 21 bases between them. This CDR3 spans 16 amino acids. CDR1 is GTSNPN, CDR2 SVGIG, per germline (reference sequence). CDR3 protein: CAWSPQRRAVGSPLHF. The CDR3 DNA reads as TGTGCCTGGAGTCCTCAGCGGAGGGCGGTGGGGTCACCCCTCCACTTT.

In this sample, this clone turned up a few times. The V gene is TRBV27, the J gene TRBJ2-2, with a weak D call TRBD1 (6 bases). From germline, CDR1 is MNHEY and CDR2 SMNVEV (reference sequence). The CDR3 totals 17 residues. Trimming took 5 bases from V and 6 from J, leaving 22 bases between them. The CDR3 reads CASSPQGWGSVAGELFF. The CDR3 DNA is TGTGCCAGCAGTCCGCAGGGGTGGGGATCGGTGGCCGGGGAGCTGTTTTTT.